This TCR beta chain was profiled in a study of blood T cell repertoires in COVID-19. The overall study: Acute-phase and convalescent COVID-19 samples originated in the United States, Italy and Spain.

This CDR3 has 16 amino acids. Germline CDR1 is LGHDT and CDR2 is YNNKEL (reference sequence). Unmatched junction bases numbered 11, after V lost 4 bases and J lost 3 bases. Assay: immunoSEQ multiplex PCR; the TCRdb copy retains only in-frame clones and omits some. This table has about 80,000 clones, approximately 84% appearing once. Sequences were obtained from peripheral blood. The chain uses TRBV3-1 (or the pseudogene TRBV3-2) and TRBJ2-7; 8 nucleotides align to TRBD1. This receptor was taken from a human donor in a cohort sampled during active COVID-19. The DNA of the CDR3 is TGTGCCAGCAGCCGAGAACCGGGACAGGCATTCTACGAGCAGTACTTC. This encodes CASSREPGQAFYEQYF.